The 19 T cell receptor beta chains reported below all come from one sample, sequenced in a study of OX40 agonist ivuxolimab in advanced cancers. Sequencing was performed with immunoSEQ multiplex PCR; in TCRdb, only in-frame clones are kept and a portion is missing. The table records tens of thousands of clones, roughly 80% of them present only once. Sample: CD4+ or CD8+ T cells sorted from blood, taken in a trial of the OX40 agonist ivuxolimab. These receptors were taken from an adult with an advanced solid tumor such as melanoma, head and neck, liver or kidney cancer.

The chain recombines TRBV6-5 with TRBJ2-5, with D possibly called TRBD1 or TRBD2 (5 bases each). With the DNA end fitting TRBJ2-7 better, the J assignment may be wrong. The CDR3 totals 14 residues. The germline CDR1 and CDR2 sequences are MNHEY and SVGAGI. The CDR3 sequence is CASSYEGSQYEQYF. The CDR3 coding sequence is TGTGCCAGCAGTTATGAGGGGTCCCAATACGAGCAGTACTTC.

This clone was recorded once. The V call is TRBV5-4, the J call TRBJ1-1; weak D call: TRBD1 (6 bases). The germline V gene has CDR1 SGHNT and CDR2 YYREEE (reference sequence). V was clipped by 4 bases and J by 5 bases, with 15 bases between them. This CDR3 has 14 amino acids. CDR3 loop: CASSLHRVGTEAFF. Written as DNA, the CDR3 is TGTGCCAGCAGCCTGCACAGGGTTGGGACTGAAGCTTTCTTT.

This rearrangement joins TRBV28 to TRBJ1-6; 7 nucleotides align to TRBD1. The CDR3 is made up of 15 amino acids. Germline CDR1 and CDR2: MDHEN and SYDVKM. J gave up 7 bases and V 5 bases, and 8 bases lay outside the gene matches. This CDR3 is CASSPHRGGNSPLHF. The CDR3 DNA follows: TGTGCCAGCAGTCCCCACAGGGGTGGAAATTCACCCCTCCACTTT.

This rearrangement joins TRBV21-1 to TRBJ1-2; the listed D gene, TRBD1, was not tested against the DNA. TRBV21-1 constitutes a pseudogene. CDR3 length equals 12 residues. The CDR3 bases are TGTGCCAGCAGCAGGGGCGCATATGGCTACACCTTC. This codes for CASSRGAYGYTF.

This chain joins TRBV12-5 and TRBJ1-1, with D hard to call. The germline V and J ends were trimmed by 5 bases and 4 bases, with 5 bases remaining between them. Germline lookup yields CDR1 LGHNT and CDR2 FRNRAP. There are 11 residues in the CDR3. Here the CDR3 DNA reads TGTGCTAGTGGTGGTGGCACTGAAGCTTTCTTT. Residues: CASGGGTEAFF.

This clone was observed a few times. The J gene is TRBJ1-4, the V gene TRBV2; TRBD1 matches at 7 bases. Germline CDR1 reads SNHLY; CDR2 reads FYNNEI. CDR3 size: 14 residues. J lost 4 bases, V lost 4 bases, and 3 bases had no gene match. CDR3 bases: TGTGCCAGCAGTGGACAGGGACTTAATGAAAAACTGTTTTTT. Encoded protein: CASSGQGLNEKLFF.

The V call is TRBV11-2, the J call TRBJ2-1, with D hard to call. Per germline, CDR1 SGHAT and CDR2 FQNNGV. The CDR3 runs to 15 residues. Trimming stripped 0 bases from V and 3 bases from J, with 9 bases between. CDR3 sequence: CASSLEGNSYNEQFF. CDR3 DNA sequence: TGTGCCAGCAGCTTAGAAGGGAATAGCTACAATGAGCAGTTCTTC.

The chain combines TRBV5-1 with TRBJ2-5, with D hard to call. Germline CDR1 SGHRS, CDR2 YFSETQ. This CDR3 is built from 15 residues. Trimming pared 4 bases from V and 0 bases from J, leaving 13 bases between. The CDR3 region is CASSPTGQHQETQYF. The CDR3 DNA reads TGCGCCAGCAGCCCGACGGGCCAACACCAAGAGACCCAGTACTTC.

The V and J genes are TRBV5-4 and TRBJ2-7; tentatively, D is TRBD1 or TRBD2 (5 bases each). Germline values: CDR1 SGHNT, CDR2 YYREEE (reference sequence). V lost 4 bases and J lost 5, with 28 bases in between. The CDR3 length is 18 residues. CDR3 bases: TGTGCCAGCAGCCCGGGTCTCGGTGTAGGGACCGCGGGCCACGAGCAGTACTTC. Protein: CASSPGLGVGTAGHEQYF.

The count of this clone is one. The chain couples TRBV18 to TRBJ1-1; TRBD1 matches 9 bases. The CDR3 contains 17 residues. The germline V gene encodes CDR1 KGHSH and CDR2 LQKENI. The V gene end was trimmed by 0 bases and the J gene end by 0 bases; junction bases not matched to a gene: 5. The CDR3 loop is CASSPPDRGGLNTEAFF. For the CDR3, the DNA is TGTGCCAGCTCACCACCCGACAGGGGGGGCTTGAACACTGAAGCTTTCTTT. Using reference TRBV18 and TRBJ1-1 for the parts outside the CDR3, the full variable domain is NAGVMQNPRHLVRRRGQEARLRCSPMKGHSHVYWYRQLPEEGLKFMVYLQKENIIDESGMPKERFSAEFPKEGPSILRIQQVVRGDSAAYFCASSPPDRGGLNTEAFFGQGTRLTVV.

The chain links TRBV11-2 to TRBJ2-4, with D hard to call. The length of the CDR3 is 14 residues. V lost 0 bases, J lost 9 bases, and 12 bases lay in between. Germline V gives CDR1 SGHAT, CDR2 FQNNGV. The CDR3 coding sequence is TGTGCCAGCAGCTTAGAGGCCAGAGTGAGCATTCAGTACTTC. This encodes CASSLEARVSIQYF.

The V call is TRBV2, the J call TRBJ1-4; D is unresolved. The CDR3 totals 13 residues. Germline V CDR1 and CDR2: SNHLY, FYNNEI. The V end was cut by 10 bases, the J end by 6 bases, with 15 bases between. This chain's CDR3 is CAISTWIDEKLFF. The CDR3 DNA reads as TGTGCCATCTCGACATGGATCGATGAAAAACTGTTTTTT.

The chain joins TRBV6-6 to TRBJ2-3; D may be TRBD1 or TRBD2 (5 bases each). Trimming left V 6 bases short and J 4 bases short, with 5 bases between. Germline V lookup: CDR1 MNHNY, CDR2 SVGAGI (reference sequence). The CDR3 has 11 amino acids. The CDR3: CASRGADTQYF. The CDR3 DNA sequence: TGTGCCAGCAGGGGGGCAGATACGCAGTATTTT.

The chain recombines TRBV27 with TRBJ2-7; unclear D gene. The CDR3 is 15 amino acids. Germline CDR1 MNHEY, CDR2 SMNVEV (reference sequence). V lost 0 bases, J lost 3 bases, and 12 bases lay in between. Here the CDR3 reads CASSLSLDGLYEQYV. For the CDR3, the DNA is TGTGCCAGCAGTTTATCCCTGGACGGGCTCTACGAGCAGTACGTC.

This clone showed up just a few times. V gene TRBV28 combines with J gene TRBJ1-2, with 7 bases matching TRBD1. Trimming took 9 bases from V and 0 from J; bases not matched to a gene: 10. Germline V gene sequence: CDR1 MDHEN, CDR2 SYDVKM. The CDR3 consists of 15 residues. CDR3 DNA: TGTGCCAGTGGACTCGGACAGGAAGCTAACTATGGCTACACCTTC. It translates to CASGLGQEANYGYTF.

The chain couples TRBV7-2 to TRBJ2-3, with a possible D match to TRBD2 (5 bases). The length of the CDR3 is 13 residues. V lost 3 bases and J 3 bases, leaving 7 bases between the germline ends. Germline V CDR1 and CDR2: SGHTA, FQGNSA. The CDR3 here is CASSFQRTDTQYF. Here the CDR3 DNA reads TGTGCCAGCAGCTTTCAGCGGACAGATACGCAGTATTTT.

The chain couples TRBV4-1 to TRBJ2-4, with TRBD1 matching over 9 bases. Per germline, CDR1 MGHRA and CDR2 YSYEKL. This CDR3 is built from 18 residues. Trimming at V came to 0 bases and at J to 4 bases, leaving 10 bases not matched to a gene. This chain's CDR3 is CASSQERAGQGRKNIQYF. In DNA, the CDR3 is TGCGCCAGCAGCCAAGAAAGAGCGGGACAGGGAAGGAAAAACATTCAGTACTTC.

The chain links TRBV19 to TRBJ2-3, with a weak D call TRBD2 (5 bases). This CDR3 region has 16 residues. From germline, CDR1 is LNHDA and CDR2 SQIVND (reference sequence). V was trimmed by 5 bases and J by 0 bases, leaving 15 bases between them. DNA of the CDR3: TGTGCCAGTAGTCTCGGACTGACCTTGAGCACAGATACGCAGTATTTT. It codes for CASSLGLTLSTDTQYF.

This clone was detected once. The CDR3 spells CSVERGAKAEQFF. CDR3 bases: TGCAGCGTTGAAAGAGGGGCGAAGGCTGAGCAGTTCTTC. This chain uses TRBV29-1 with TRBJ2-1; perhaps D is TRBD1 or TRBD2 (5 bases each). Germline-derived CDR1 and CDR2 are SQVTM and ANQGSEA. The CDR3 runs to 13 residues. V gave up 2 bases and J gave up 9 bases, with 14 bases separating them.